This T cell receptor beta chain was captured in a study of blood T cell repertoires in COVID-19. Libraries were prepared by immunoSEQ multiplex PCR; TCRdb keeps only in-frame clonotypes and omits some of them. The repertoire holds 150,000 or so clones, with roughly four fifths as singletons. A few counts support this clone. Germline values: CDR1 SNHLY, CDR2 FYNNEI. The CDR3 runs 14 residues. The ends were cut back, 3 bases at V and 1 base at J, with 7 bases in the middle. The chain joins TRBV2 to TRBJ2-1, with D perhaps TRBD1 (5 bases). This TCR was recovered from a woman of 80 years or more with acute or convalescent COVID-19. Sequencing was performed on peripheral blood. The CDR3 DNA reads as TGTGCCAGCAGTGAGCAGGGATCCTACAATGAGCAGTTCTTC. Its translation: CASSEQGSYNEQFF.